The 9 T cell receptor beta chains below were found in one sample sequenced in a study of blood T cell repertoires in COVID-19. The protocol was immunoSEQ multiplex PCR, while the TCRdb copy is restricted to in-frame clones and leaves out a portion. There are a few hundred thousand clones in the sample; 80% to 85% occur only once, and around 5.1% lies in the top ten. Source material: PBMCs or T cells enriched from blood (not recorded which). These TCRs come from a woman aged 45-65 years who had recovered from COVID-19.

V usage is TRBV7-2 and J usage is TRBJ2-1; 8 positions agree with TRBD1. The V segment lost 4 bases and the J segment 7 bases; nucleotides outside the gene matches: 15. The CDR3 extends over 17 amino acids. The germline V gene encodes CDR1 SGHTA and CDR2 FQGNSA. This chain's CDR3 is CASSSGQGMGGSNEQFF. CDR3 DNA: TGTGCCAGCAGCTCTGGACAGGGAATGGGTGGAAGTAATGAGCAGTTCTTC.

J is TRBJ1-2 and V is TRBV28; 12 bases are shared with TRBD1. The CDR3 sequence is 15 residues long. J was trimmed by 8 bases and V by 4 bases; bases with no gene match: 8. Germline CDR1 and CDR2: MDHEN and SYDVKM. The CDR3 DNA is TGTGCCAGCAGTTCCCCGGGACAGGGGGCGGGAGGCTACACCTTC. Protein: CASSSPGQGAGGYTF.

This chain connects TRBV29-1 to TRBJ1-1, with TRBD1 as a possible D gene (5 bases). The CDR3 is 11 residues long. V lost 2 bases to trimming and J lost 5 bases, with 6 bases between them. CDR1 is SQVTM, CDR2 ANQGSEA, per germline. The CDR3 DNA is TGCAGCGTTGAATCAGGGACTGAAGCTTTCTTT. Protein product: CSVESGTEAFF.

This clone was seen just once. The chain couples TRBV5-6 to TRBJ1-2; D may be TRBD1 (6 bases). With 2 bases removed from V and 3 bases from J, the gap between germline ends came to 11 bases. This CDR3 spans 14 amino acids. The germline V gene encodes CDR1 SGHDT and CDR2 YYEEEE. CDR3 sequence: CASSFRGGYYGYTF. CDR3 coding DNA: TGTGCCAGCAGCTTTAGAGGGGGTTACTATGGCTACACCTTC.

This chain joins TRBV19 and TRBJ1-2, with TRBD1 matching 7 bases. Germline loops: CDR1 LNHDA, CDR2 SQIVND (reference sequence). The CDR3 is 15 residues long. With V trimmed by 4 bases and J by 3 bases, 8 bases remained unmatched. The DNA for the CDR3 is TGTGCCAGTAGTAGGGGACAGCTCTACGACTATGGCTACACCTTC. Translating gives CASSRGQLYDYGYTF.

This rearrangement joins TRBV3-1 (or the pseudogene TRBV3-2) to TRBJ1-6, with TRBD1 matching over 8 bases. Germline CDR1 reads LGHDT; CDR2 reads YNNKEL (reference sequence). Trimming at V came to 3 bases and at J to 6 bases, leaving 4 bases not matched to a gene. This CDR3 has 15 amino acids. The DNA for the CDR3 is TGTGCCAGCAGCCATGGGACAGGTACTAATTCACCCCTCCACTTT. Amino acid sequence: CASSHGTGTNSPLHF.

The chain uses TRBV5-6 and TRBJ2-5; D might be TRBD2 (5 bases). The CDR3 spans 15 residues. Germline V gene lookup returns CDR1 SGHDT and CDR2 YYEEEE. The germline V and J ends were trimmed by 3 bases and 4 bases, with 16 bases remaining between them. The DNA for the CDR3 is TGTGCCAGCAGCTACCCACAGCCGCGGGTAGAGACCCAGTACTTC. Translating it yields CASSYPQPRVETQYF.

The V gene is TRBV5-5, the J gene TRBJ2-5, with D hard to call. Germline CDR1 is SGHKS and CDR2 is YYEKEE (reference sequence). V was clipped by 0 bases and J by 1 base, with 4 bases between them. The CDR3 is made up of 13 amino acids. The CDR3 loop reads CASSLEAQETQYF. The CDR3 nucleotides read TGTGCCAGCAGCTTGGAAGCCCAAGAGACCCAGTACTTC.

This chain joins TRBV6-2 or TRBV6-3 and TRBJ2-5; 10 bases are a match to TRBD2. Per the germline V gene, CDR1 is MNHEY and CDR2 is SVGEGT. J was trimmed by 4 bases and V by 5 bases; bases with no gene match: 10. There are 16 residues in the CDR3. The DNA of the CDR3 is TGTGCCAGCAGTACTGGGACTAGCGTGGGGGGAGAGACCCAGTACTTC. It specifies CASSTGTSVGGETQYF.